The T cell receptor (beta chain) described here comes from a study of identical twins. This clonotype has more than one count but fewer than ten. The antigen is unknown. A universal primer site was incorporated via template switching, and the cDNA contained unique molecular identifiers. TCRdb re-called the 5' RACE reads through MiXCR, storing one row per CDR3 protein. The sample has around 160,000 distinct CDR3 sequences, around 3.5% seen once. The study, taken as a whole, reports: Monozygotic twins shared more out-of-frame TCR alpha than recombination models predicted. In cord blood, abundant beta clonotypes had fewer insertions; memory showed no trend.

V shed 4 bases and J 2 bases; nucleotides not matched to a gene: 15. The length of the CDR3 is 18 residues. CDR1 is SGHRS and CDR2 is YFSETQ in the germline V gene. Every sampled donor was Caucasian and healthy. The TCR comes from a man younger than 30 in good health. The V and J genes are TRBV5-1 and TRBJ2-5, with 9 positions matching TRBD2. The material sequenced was memory T cells sorted from blood. In DNA, the CDR3 is TGCGCCAGCAGCGCCTCCTCGGGCGGGAGGGCCGGGCAAGAGACCCAGTACTTC. This sequence encodes CASSASSGGRAGQETQYF.